The 21 T cell receptor beta chains below were found in one sample sequenced in a study of blood T cell repertoires in COVID-19. TCRdb's table, derived via immunoSEQ multiplex PCR, lists solely in-frame clones and lacks some. The sample shows 130,000 to 150,000 clones, around nine tenths of them seen only once. The sample consisted of peripheral blood. Source of these receptors: a woman aged 40 to 55 with acute or convalescent COVID-19.

The chain links TRBV5-1 to TRBJ2-7; 9 bases line up with TRBD2. V trimming: 2 bases; J trimming: 5 bases; junction bases outside the gene matches: 11. Germline CDR1 is SGHRS and CDR2 is YFSETQ. This CDR3 comprises 16 residues. This CDR3 is CASSLTVRGGPDEQYF. CDR3 in DNA: TGCGCCAGCAGCTTAACGGTGCGGGGGGGCCCAGACGAGCAGTACTTC.

In its sample, this clone was seen once. The chain employs TRBV29-1 and TRBJ2-5; possible D gene TRBD2, 5 bases. The germline V and J ends were trimmed by 3 bases and 5 bases, with 13 bases remaining between them. From germline, CDR1 is SQVTM and CDR2 ANQGSEA. This CDR3 is built from 13 residues. The CDR3 DNA reads as TGCAGCGTTGACTTTGTATCGGGGGAGACCCAGTACTTC. Protein sequence: CSVDFVSGETQYF.

The V call is TRBV4-1, the J call TRBJ1-2, with a possible D match to TRBD1 (6 bases). Trimming shortened V by 4 bases and J by 14 bases, and 20 bases separated the two germline ends. There are 13 residues in the CDR3. The germline V gene encodes CDR1 MGHRA and CDR2 YSYEKL. Here the CDR3 DNA reads TGCGCCAGCAGCCCCGCAGGGGTCCTCGCTGGGACCTTC. Protein product: CASSPAGVLAGTF.

This chain links TRBV30 with TRBJ1-5, with D possibly being TRBD1 (5 bases). The germline V gene has CDR1 GTSNPN and CDR2 SVGIG (reference sequence). The ends were cut back, 5 bases at V and 4 bases at J, with 12 bases in the middle. This CDR3 comprises 13 residues. The CDR3 nucleotides are TGTGCCTGGGGTATCCAGGGAAATCAGCCCCAGCATTTT. This encodes CAWGIQGNQPQHF.

In this sample, this clone turned up once. One junction end disagrees with the germline gene, perhaps due to a read error. V gene TRBV6-5 combines with J gene TRBJ2-7; maybe TRBD1 (6 bases). Germline V gives CDR1 MNHEY, CDR2 SVGAGI. This CDR3 is 13 amino acids long. CDR3 loop: CASSYSRQVMGLF. The CDR3 nucleotides are TGTGCCAGCAGTTACTCGCGACAGGTCATGGGGTTGTTC.

This sequence joins TRBV18 and TRBJ1-2; 10 bases map to TRBD1. The CDR3 runs 17 residues. Germline-derived CDR1 and CDR2 are KGHSH and LQKENI. With V trimmed by 0 bases and J by 2 bases, 6 bases remained unmatched. CDR3 sequence (DNA): TGTGCCAGCTCACCACCGATGACAGGGGGCCGCAACTATGGCTACACCTTC. Protein: CASSPPMTGGRNYGYTF.

This chain uses TRBV7-2 with TRBJ2-3, with TRBD2 matching over 14 bases. In germline, CDR1 is SGHTA, CDR2 FQGNSA. This CDR3 is built from 16 residues. Unmatched junction bases numbered 5, after V lost 5 bases and J lost 4 bases. CDR3 sequence reads: CASSTRLAGGSDTQYF. In DNA form, the CDR3 reads TGTGCCAGCAGCACGAGACTAGCGGGAGGGTCAGATACGCAGTATTTT.

The V call is TRBV9, the J call TRBJ2-7; perhaps TRBD1 as D (5 bases). This CDR3 has 13 residues. V lost 3 bases to trimming and J lost 3 bases, with 10 bases between them. From germline, CDR1 is SGDLS and CDR2 YYNGEE. The chain's CDR3 is CASSGDSIYEQYF. CDR3 bases: TGTGCCAGCAGCGGAGACAGCATCTACGAGCAGTACTTC. The whole variable domain, filled in from reference TRBV9 and TRBJ2-7, reads DSGVTQTPKHLITATGQRVTLRCSPRSGDLSVYWYQQSLDQGLQFLIQYYNGEERAKGNILERFSAQQFPDLHSELNLSSLELGDSALYFCASSGDSIYEQYFGPGTRLTVT.

The V and J genes are TRBV28 and TRBJ2-7; 8 bases agree with TRBD1. The ends lost 1 base at V and 4 bases at J; junction bases unmatched: 9. The CDR3 has 16 residues. CDR1 MDHEN and CDR2 SYDVKM come from the germline V gene. The CDR3 region is CASSLFGTGGIYEQYF. The DNA for the CDR3 is TGTGCCAGCAGTTTATTCGGGACAGGTGGGATTTACGAGCAGTACTTC.

The chain is built from TRBV15 and TRBJ2-7; D possibly corresponds to TRBD1 (5 bases). The CDR3 has 18 residues. The ends were cut back, 3 bases at V and 3 bases at J, with 24 bases in the middle. Germline CDR1 reads LNHNV; CDR2 reads YYDKDF (reference sequence). The CDR3 nucleotides are TGTGCCACCAGCAGTGGGATTGTGGACACACCGGATGACTACGAGCAGTACTTC. This encodes CATSSGIVDTPDDYEQYF. The full variable domain, with the rest looked up from reference TRBV15 and TRBJ2-7, is DAMVIQNPRYQVTQFGKPVTLSCSQTLNHNVMYWYQQKSSQAPKLLFHYYDKDFNNEADTPDNFQSRRPNTSFCFLDIRSPGLGDTAMYLCATSSGIVDTPDDYEQYFGPGTRLTVT.

This clone turned up a few times. This CDR3 is CATGNNNQPQHF. The CDR3 DNA is TGTGCCACCGGGAACAATAATCAGCCCCAGCATTTT. The rearrangement joins TRBV6-5 to TRBJ1-5; D remains ambiguous. The CDR3 consists of 12 residues. V shed 10 bases and J shed 4 bases, with 11 bases lying between them. Germline CDR1 reads MNHEY; CDR2 reads SVGAGI.

The chain's CDR3 is CASSPTPEGEQYF. The CDR3 DNA sequence: TGTGCCAGCAGTCCGACCCCAGAGGGAGAGCAGTACTTC. The chain recombines TRBV6-2 or TRBV6-3 with TRBJ2-7; D is possibly TRBD2 (5 bases). The germline gives CDR1 MNHEY, CDR2 SVGEGT. V lost 5 bases and J 7 bases, leaving 15 bases between the germline ends. The CDR3 sequence is 13 residues long.

The chain combines TRBV6-5 with TRBJ1-4; TRBD1 matches at 9 bases. This CDR3 spans 14 amino acids. After removal of 2 bases from V and 7 bases from J, the junction contained 2 bases not matched to a gene. The germline CDR1 and CDR2 sequences are MNHEY and SVGAGI. CDR3: CASSYTGGTEKLFF. CDR3 nucleotides: TGTGCCAGCAGTTACACAGGGGGCACTGAAAAACTGTTTTTT.

The CDR3 region is CASTRSGNTIYF. In nucleotides, the CDR3 is TGTGCCAGTACCCGGTCTGGAAACACCATATATTTT. V usage is TRBV19 and J usage is TRBJ1-3; no definite D call. CDR1 LNHDA and CDR2 SQIVND come from the germline V gene (reference sequence). The V end lost 7 bases, the J end lost 1 base, and 5 bases lay between the germline ends. CDR3 length: 12 amino acids.

The rearrangement links TRBV29-1 to TRBJ1-1; D is possibly TRBD1 (5 bases). Between the trimmed V and J ends, which lost 6 bases and 6 bases, there was a span of 11 bases. This CDR3 is built from 11 residues. The germline V gene has CDR1 SQVTM and CDR2 ANQGSEA. The CDR3 region has the DNA TGCAGCGTATCCCTGACAGCTGAAGCTTTCTTT. Protein sequence: CSVSLTAEAFF.

The V call is TRBV28, the J call TRBJ1-2, with a weak D call TRBD1 (6 bases). Germline lookup yields CDR1 MDHEN and CDR2 SYDVKM. V gave up 3 bases and J gave up 0 bases, with 17 bases separating them. This CDR3 spans 17 amino acids. The CDR3 here is CASSFGGDIVANYGYTF. CDR3 in DNA: TGTGCCAGCAGTTTCGGGGGGGACATAGTCGCTAACTATGGCTACACCTTC.

This clone was seen only a few times. J is TRBJ1-4 and V is TRBV12-3 or TRBV12-4; D perhaps matches TRBD1 (5 bases). Trimming shortened V by 4 bases and J by 4 bases, and 7 bases separated the two germline ends. The CDR3 is made up of 13 amino acids. The DNA for the CDR3 is TGTGCCAGCAGTTCAGGGCTTAATGAAAAACTGTTTTTT. Protein sequence: CASSSGLNEKLFF.

The chain has TRBV6-5 and TRBJ1-2; 10 bases match TRBD1. CDR1 MNHEY and CDR2 SVGAGI come from the germline V gene. The trim removed 2 bases at V and 5 bases at J, leaving 2 bases unmatched. The CDR3 sequence is 14 residues long. DNA of the CDR3: TGTGCCAGCAGTTACAGGGACAGGGGATATGGCTACACCTTC. Translated: CASSYRDRGYGYTF.

This clone was counted between two and nine times. This chain links TRBV15 with TRBJ1-2, with TRBD1 identical over 7 bases. CDR3 length: 15 amino acids. Germline V gene lookup returns CDR1 LNHNV and CDR2 YYDKDF (reference sequence). J lost 8 bases, V lost 0 bases, and 9 bases had no gene match. CDR3: CATSREGTASYGYTF. CDR3 DNA: TGTGCCACCAGCAGAGAAGGGACAGCGTCCTACGGCTACACCTTC.

This chain uses TRBV5-4 with TRBJ1-2; the D gene is possibly TRBD1 (6 bases). This CDR3 is built from 13 residues. Trimming shortened V by 5 bases and J by 6 bases, and 14 bases separated the two germline ends. CDR1 and CDR2 from the germline V gene are SGHNT and YYREEE (reference sequence). CDR3 sequence reads: CASSYQGMDGYTF. The CDR3 DNA sequence: TGTGCCAGCAGTTATCAGGGGATGGATGGCTACACCTTC.

The chain recombines TRBV19 with TRBJ2-1, with TRBD1 matching 9 bases. CDR1 and CDR2 (germline): LNHDA, SQIVND (reference sequence). The length of the CDR3 is 12 residues. Losses at the gene ends were 10 bases for V and 7 bases for J; bases not matched to a gene: 5. DNA for the CDR3: TGTGCCATTCGGACAGGGGCAAATGAGCAGTTCTTC. Amino acid sequence: CAIRTGANEQFF.